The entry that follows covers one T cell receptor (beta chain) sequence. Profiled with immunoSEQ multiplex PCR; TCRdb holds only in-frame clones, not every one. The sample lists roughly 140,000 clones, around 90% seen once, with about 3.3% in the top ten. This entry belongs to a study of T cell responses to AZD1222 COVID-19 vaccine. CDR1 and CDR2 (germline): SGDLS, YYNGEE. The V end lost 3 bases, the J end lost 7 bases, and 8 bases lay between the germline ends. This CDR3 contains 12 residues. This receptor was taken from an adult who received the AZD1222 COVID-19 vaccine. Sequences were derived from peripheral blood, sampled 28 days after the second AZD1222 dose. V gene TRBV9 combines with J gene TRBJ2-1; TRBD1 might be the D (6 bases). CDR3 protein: CASSGTGNEQFF. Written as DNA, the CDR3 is TGTGCCAGCAGCGGAACAGGGAATGAGCAGTTCTTC.